The 11 T cell receptor beta chains given below trace back to one sample, sequenced in a study of cytomegalovirus exposure and HLA in healthy donors. Both 60 Vbeta primers and 13 Jbeta primers went into the PCR. Clones were sequenced by immunoSEQ multiplex PCR, and TCRdb holds only the in-frame ones, with some missing. The table has some 150,000 clones, over 70% seen once; the top ten hold more than 9.5%. The specimen was PBMCs. These receptor sequences come from a man between 18 and 35 years old in good health and CMV-seropositive.

The gene calls are TRBV5-4 and TRBJ2-6; 8 bases are shared with TRBD2. The germline CDR1 and CDR2 sequences are SGHNT and YYREEE (reference sequence). Trimming at V came to 0 bases and at J to 2 bases, leaving 4 bases not matched to a gene. This CDR3 region has 17 residues. CDR3 nucleotides: TGTGCCAGCAGCTTGGCCAGGCGGGGGGCTGGGGCCAACGTCCTGACTTTC. Protein: CASSLARRGAGANVLTF.

The table lists this clone with a few counts. The chain couples TRBV10-3 to TRBJ2-1; 8 bases align to TRBD2. V gave up 3 bases and J gave up 2 bases; unmatched junction bases: 6. CDR3 length equals 16 residues. From germline, CDR1 is ENHRY and CDR2 SYGVKD. The CDR3 sequence is CAISDNSGVAYNEQFF. As DNA, the CDR3 is TGTGCCATCAGTGATAATAGCGGGGTTGCCTACAATGAGCAGTTCTTC.

Turning to this clone: Additional DNA sequences in this sample encode the identical CDR3. The rearrangement joins TRBV19 to TRBJ1-2; D not resolved. The CDR3 sequence is 13 residues long. The V end lost 0 bases, the J end lost 1 base, and 3 bases lay between the germline ends. Germline V CDR1 and CDR2: LNHDA, SQIVND (reference sequence). The CDR3 DNA reads as TGTGCCAGTAGTATAGACAGTAACTATGGCTACACCTTC. Encoded protein: CASSIDSNYGYTF.

This clone came up once. V and J are TRBV2 and TRBJ2-5, with D tentatively TRBD2 (6 bases). This CDR3 is built from 16 residues. Germline CDR1 SNHLY, CDR2 FYNNEI. Trimming removed 0 bases at V and 4 bases at J, with 15 bases between. The CDR3: CASSEARAAGTETQYF. The CDR3 nucleotides read TGTGCCAGCAGTGAAGCGCGAGCTGCGGGAACAGAGACCCAGTACTTC. Filled out from reference TRBV2 and TRBJ2-5, the complete variable domain reads EPEVTQTPSHQVTQMGQEVILRCVPISNHLYFYWYRQILGQKVEFLVSFYNNEISEKSEIFDDQFSVERPDGSNFTLKIRSTKLEDSAMYFCASSEARAAGTETQYFGPGTRLLVL.

This chain connects TRBV19 to TRBJ2-7; the D gene is possibly TRBD1 (5 bases). V was shortened by 6 bases and J by 2 bases, with 11 bases between the two germline ends. CDR1 and CDR2 from the germline V gene are LNHDA and SQIVND (reference sequence). This CDR3 is 13 amino acids long. CDR3 loop: CASSRQGTYEQYF. The DNA of the CDR3 is TGTGCCAGTAGCAGGCAGGGAACCTACGAGCAGTACTTC. The full variable domain, completed using reference TRBV19 and TRBJ2-7, is DGGITQSPKYLFRKEGQNVTLSCEQNLNHDAMYWYRQDPGQGLRLIYYSQIVNDFQKGDIAEGYSVSREKKESFPLTVTSAQKNPTAFYLCASSRQGTYEQYFGPGTRLTVT.

The J gene is TRBJ2-3, the V gene TRBV5-1; a weak D match, TRBD2 (7 bases). Germline lookup yields CDR1 SGHRS and CDR2 YFSETQ. The V gene lost 4 bases and the J gene lost 1 base, with 19 bases spanning the gap. The CDR3 is 17 amino acids. CDR3 in amino acids: CASSGGLGTSGTDTQYF. The CDR3 nucleotides are TGCGCCAGCAGCGGGGGCCTTGGCACTAGCGGCACAGATACGCAGTATTTT.

J is TRBJ2-7 and V is TRBV6-1; D is unclear. CDR1 and CDR2 from the germline V gene are MNHNS and SASEGT. The ends were cut back, 7 bases at V and 7 bases at J, with 20 bases in the middle. This CDR3 spans 14 amino acids. The CDR3 DNA sequence: TGTGCCAGCACTTTTGACGCTCAAGCGTGGGAGCAGTACTTC. Its translation is CASTFDAQAWEQYF.

This chain connects TRBV5-1 to TRBJ2-5; D perhaps matches TRBD1 (8 bases). V dropped 1 base and J dropped 5 bases, with 18 bases sitting between them. Germline V gene lookup returns CDR1 SGHRS and CDR2 YFSETQ. The CDR3 loop spans 16 amino acids. In DNA form, the CDR3 reads TGCGCCAGCAGCTTGTCCGGACAGGGAGGGCTGGAGACCCAGTACTTC. Its translation: CASSLSGQGGLETQYF. Combining the CDR3 with reference TRBV5-1 and TRBJ2-5 gives the whole variable domain KAGVTQTPRYLIKTRGQQVTLSCSPISGHRSVSWYQQTPGQGLQFLFEYFSETQRNKGNFPGRFSGRQFSNSRSEMNVSTLELGDSALYLCASSLSGQGGLETQYFGPGTRLLVL.

This clone was observed once. The chain has TRBV6-6 and TRBJ1-6; D is ambiguous. The V and J ends lost 6 bases and 7 bases respectively, with 19 bases between them. Germline CDR1 and CDR2: MNHNY and SVGAGI (reference sequence). The CDR3 is 16 amino acids. CDR3 sequence: CASSSRRVYGNSPLHF. CDR3 nucleotide sequence: TGTGCCAGCAGCTCAAGGAGGGTCTATGGGAATTCACCCCTCCACTTT.

CDR3 DNA sequence: TGTGCCAGCAGTTTGAGTAGGGCGGGCACTGAAGCTTTCTTT. Amino acids: CASSLSRAGTEAFF. The V and J genes are TRBV27 and TRBJ1-1; D unresolved. The V end lost 3 bases, the J end lost 4 bases, and 12 bases lay between the germline ends. The CDR3 totals 14 residues. Germline CDR1 MNHEY, CDR2 SMNVEV (reference sequence).

The V call is TRBV7-2, the J call TRBJ2-1; TRBD1 might be the D (5 bases). V lost 1 base and J lost 0, with 10 bases in between. CDR3 length: 16 amino acids. Per the germline V gene, CDR1 is SGHTA and CDR2 is FQGNSA. The CDR3 DNA is TGTGCCAGCAGCTTAGTGCGGACAACCTCCTACAATGAGCAGTTCTTC. Its translation is CASSLVRTTSYNEQFF.